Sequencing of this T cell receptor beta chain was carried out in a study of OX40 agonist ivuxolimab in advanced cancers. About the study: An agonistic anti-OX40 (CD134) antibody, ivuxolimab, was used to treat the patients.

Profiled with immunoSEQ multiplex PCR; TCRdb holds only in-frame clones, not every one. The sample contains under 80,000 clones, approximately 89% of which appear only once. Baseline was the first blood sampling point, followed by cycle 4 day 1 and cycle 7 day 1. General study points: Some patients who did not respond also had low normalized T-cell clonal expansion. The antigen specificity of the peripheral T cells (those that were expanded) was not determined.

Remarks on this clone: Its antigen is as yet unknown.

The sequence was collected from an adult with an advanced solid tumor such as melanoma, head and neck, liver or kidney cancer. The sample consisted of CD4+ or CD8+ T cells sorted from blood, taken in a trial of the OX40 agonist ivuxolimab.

The CDR3 region is CASSLGVETPILYEQYF. The CDR3 DNA is TGTGCCAGCAGCTTAGGAGTCGAAACTCCAATCCTCTACGAGCAGTACTTC. The rearrangement joins TRBV7-9 to TRBJ2-7; D not resolved. Germline V gene sequence: CDR1 SEHNR, CDR2 FQNEAQ (reference sequence). This CDR3 contains 17 residues. V lost 1 base and J lost 3, with 19 bases in between.